What follows are 3 T cell receptor beta chains derived from one specimen sequenced in a study of shared clonotypes between healthy human individuals. The protocol was immunoSEQ multiplex PCR, while the TCRdb copy is restricted to in-frame clones and leaves out a portion. Of about a million clones listed, 70% to 85% were seen once; the top ten hold 0.7% to 0.95%. The sequenced material came from memory CD4+ T cells from PBMCs. The subset: CD45RA-negative fraction. The receptors here all came from a man between 18 and 35 years old in good health. Some clones in this sample may be carry-over from other donors' samples.

V usage is TRBV6-5 and J usage is TRBJ1-1, with unresolved D. CDR1 is MNHEY, CDR2 SVGAGI, per germline. The CDR3 is made up of 13 amino acids. V was cut by 0 bases and J by 10 bases, with 12 bases left in between. The CDR3 nucleotides are TGTGCCAGCAGTTACTCAGACGGGGTAGGAGCTTTCTTT. It encodes CASSYSDGVGAFF.

This rearrangement joins TRBV7-8 to TRBJ1-2; D is undetermined. Germline loops: CDR1 SGHVS, CDR2 FQNEAQ. The CDR3 length is 13 residues. The ends were cut back, 3 bases at V and 3 bases at J, with 8 bases in the middle. As DNA, the CDR3 is TGTGCCAGCAGCTTTCCGGAATACTATGGCTACACCTTC. Protein: CASSFPEYYGYTF. The variable domain in full, completed from reference TRBV7-8 and TRBJ1-2, reads GAGVSQSPRYKVAKRGQDVALRCDPISGHVSLFWYQQALGQGPEFLTYFQNEAQLDKSGLPSDRFFAERPEGSVSTLKIQRTQQEDSAVYLCASSFPEYYGYTFGSGTRLTVV.

This clone was observed a handful of times. The chain joins TRBV6-1 to TRBJ1-3; D gene ambiguous. The CDR3 length is 17 residues. V dropped 1 base and J dropped 0 bases, with 13 bases sitting between them. CDR1 is MNHNS and CDR2 is SASEGT in the germline V gene. CDR3 loop: CASSEVTATLSGNTIYF. The DNA of the CDR3 is TGTGCCAGCAGTGAAGTAACAGCTACGCTCTCTGGAAACACCATATATTTT.